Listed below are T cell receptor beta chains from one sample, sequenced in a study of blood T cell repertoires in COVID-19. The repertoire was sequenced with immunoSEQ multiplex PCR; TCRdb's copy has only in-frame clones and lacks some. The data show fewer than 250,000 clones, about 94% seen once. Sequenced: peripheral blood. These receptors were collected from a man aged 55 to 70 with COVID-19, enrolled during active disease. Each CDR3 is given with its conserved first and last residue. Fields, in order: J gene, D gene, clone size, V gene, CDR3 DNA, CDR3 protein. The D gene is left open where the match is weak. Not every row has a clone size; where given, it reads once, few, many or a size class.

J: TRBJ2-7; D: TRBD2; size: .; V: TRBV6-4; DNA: TGTGCCAGCAGTGGAAACCTAGCGGGGCTCTACGAGCAGTACTTC; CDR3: CASSGNLAGLYEQYF
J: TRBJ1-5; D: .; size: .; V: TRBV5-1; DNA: TGCGCCAGCAGCTTGACAGGCAATAGCAATCAGCCCCAGCATTTT; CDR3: CASSLTGNSNQPQHF
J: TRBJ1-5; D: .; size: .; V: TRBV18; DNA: TGTGCCAGCTCACCAGACGAAGGAGTTCAGCCCCAGCATTTT; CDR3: CASSPDEGVQPQHF
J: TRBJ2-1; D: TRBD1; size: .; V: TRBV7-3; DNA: TGTGCCAGCAGCCGATCCTTCGGGACAGCATACAATGAGCAGTTCTTC; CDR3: CASSRSFGTAYNEQFF
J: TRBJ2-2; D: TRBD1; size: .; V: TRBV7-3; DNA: TGTGCCAGCAGCCAACAGGGGAGTAGCGGGGAGCTGTTTTTT; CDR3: CASSQQGSSGELFF
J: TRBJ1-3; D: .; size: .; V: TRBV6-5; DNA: TGTGCCAGCAGTTCACTCTCTGGAAACACCATATATTTT; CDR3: CASSSLSGNTIYF
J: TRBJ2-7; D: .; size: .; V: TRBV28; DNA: TGTGCCAGCAGTTTAGGGGGGATCGGCGAGCAGTACTTC; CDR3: CASSLGGIGEQYF
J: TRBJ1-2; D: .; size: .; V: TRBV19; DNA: TGTGCCAGTAGTATAGTTAGCGGATCTGGCTACACCTTC; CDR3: CASSIVSGSGYTF
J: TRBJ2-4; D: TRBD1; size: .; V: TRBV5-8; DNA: TGTGCCAGCAGCGTGGGGGTCGACAGGGGGAACATTCAGTACTTC; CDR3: CASSVGVDRGNIQYF
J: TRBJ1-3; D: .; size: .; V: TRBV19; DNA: TGTGCCAGTAGATCGGGGTCTCGTGGAAACACCATATATTTT; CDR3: CASRSGSRGNTIYF
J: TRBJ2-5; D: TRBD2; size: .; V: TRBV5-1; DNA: TGCGCCAGCAGCTCGTGGGGGGGACAAGAGACCCAGTACTTC; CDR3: CASSSWGGQETQYF
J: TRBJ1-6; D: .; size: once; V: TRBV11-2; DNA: TGTGCCAGCAGCTCCCCTAGGAATTCACCCCTCCACTTT; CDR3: CASSSPRNSPLHF
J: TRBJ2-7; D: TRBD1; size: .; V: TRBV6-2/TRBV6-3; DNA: TGTGCCAGCAGTTACGATAAACCGGGACAGGAGCAGTACTTC; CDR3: CASSYDKPGQEQYF
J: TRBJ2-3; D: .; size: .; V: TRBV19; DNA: TGTGCCAGTAACCACAGGGAACTCACAGATACGCAGTATTTT; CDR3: CASNHRELTDTQYF
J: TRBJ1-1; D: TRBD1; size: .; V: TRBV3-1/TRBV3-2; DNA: TGTGCCAGCGGGAAATGGACAGGACTGTACACTGAAGCTTTCTTT; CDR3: CASGKWTGLYTEAFF
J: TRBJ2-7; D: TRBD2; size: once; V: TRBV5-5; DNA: TGTGCCAGCAGCCCCCGGACTAGCGCCTACGAGCAGTACTTC; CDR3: CASSPRTSAYEQYF
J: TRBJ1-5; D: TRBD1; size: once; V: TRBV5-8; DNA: TGTGCCAGCAGCCTAGACAGGGGCAATCAGCCCCAGCATTTT; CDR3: CASSLDRGNQPQHF
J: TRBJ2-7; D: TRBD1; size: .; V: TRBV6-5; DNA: TGTGCCACCCTGGGACAGGGAAAATACGAGCAGTACTTC; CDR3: CATLGQGKYEQYF
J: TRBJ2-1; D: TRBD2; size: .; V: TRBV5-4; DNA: TGTGCCAGCAGCTTGGCCGGGGGGAATGAGCAGTTCTTC; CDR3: CASSLAGGNEQFF
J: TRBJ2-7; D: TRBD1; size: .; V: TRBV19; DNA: TGTGCCAGTAGTCTGGGACAGGCCACCTACGAGCAGTACTTC; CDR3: CASSLGQATYEQYF
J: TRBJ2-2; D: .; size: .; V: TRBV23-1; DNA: TGCGCCAGCAGTTTAGGAGGCGGGGAGCTGTTTTTT; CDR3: CASSLGGGELFF
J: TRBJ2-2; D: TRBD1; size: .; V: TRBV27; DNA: TGTGCCAGCAGTTATGGGACAGTCGGAACCGGGGAGCTGTTTTTT; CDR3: CASSYGTVGTGELFF
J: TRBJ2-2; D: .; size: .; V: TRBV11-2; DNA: TGTGCCAGCAGCCTTCGCAACCCTAGGCGGTCCACCGGGGAGCTGTTTTTT; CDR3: CASSLRNPRRSTGELFF
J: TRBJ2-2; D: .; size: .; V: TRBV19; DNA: TGTGCCAGTAGTATAGATTCCCCGGTCACCGGGGAGCTGTTTTTT; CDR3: CASSIDSPVTGELFF
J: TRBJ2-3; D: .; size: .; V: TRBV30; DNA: TGTGCCTGGATCTCATTAGGGGTTCGCACAGATACGCAGTATTTT; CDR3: CAWISLGVRTDTQYF
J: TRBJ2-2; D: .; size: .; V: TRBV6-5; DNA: TGTGCCAGCAGTTATGAGTGGAACACCGGGGAGCTGTTTTTT; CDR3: CASSYEWNTGELFF
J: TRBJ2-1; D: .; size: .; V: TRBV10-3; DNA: TGTGCCATCAGTGGTACGGGTAGAAATGAGCAGTTCTTC; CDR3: CAISGTGRNEQFF
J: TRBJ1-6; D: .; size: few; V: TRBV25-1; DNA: TGTGCCACGGGGGGGAATTCACCCCTCCACTTT; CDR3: CATGGNSPLHF
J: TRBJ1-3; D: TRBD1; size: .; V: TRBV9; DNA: TGTGCCAGCAGCGTAGGACAGGGGAGTGGAAACACCATATATTTT; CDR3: CASSVGQGSGNTIYF
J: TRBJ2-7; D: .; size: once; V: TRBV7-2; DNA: TGTGCCAGCAGCTTAGAGGACAGATTAACTTACGAGCAGTACTTC; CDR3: CASSLEDRLTYEQYF
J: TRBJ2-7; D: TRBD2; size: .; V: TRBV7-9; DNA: TGTGCCAGCAGCTTACACCAAGCGGGAGCGGAGCAGTACTTC; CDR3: CASSLHQAGAEQYF
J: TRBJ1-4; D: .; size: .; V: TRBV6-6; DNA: TGTGCCAGCAGCTCGGACAGATCTAATGAAAAACTGTTTTTT; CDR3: CASSSDRSNEKLFF
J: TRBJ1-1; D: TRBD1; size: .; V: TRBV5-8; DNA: TGTGCCAGCAGCGACGGACAGGGCGCCCGGGAGACTGAAGCTTTCTTT; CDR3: CASSDGQGARETEAFF
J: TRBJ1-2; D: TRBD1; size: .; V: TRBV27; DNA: TGTGCCAGCAGTCTCACAGGGGGCCTCGATGGCTACACCTTC; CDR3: CASSLTGGLDGYTF
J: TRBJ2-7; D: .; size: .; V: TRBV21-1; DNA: TGTGCCAGCAGTCGGCCGGGACTTGACTTCTACGAGCAGTACTTC; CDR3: CASSRPGLDFYEQYF
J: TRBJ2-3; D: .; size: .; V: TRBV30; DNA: TGTGCCTGGAGTCTTGGGGCAACAGATACGCAGTATTTT; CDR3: CAWSLGATDTQYF
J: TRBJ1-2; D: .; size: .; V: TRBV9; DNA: TGTGCCAGCAGCGTATCCGGAGGGAGTTTAAATGGCTACACCTTC; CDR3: CASSVSGGSLNGYTF
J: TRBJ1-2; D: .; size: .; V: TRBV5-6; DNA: TGTGCCAGCAGCAACCAACAGGGAGCGGTTGGCTACACCTTC; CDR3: CASSNQQGAVGYTF
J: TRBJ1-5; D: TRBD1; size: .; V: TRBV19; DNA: TGTGCCAGTAGAGACAGGGTTAATCAGCCCCAGCATTTT; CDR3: CASRDRVNQPQHF
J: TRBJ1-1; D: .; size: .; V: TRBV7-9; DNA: TGTGCCAGCAGCTTACCCCAGGGAAGGGACACTGAAGCTTTCTTT; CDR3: CASSLPQGRDTEAFF
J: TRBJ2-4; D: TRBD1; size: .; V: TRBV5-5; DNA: TGTGCCAGCACCGAACAGGGGGCTTTGGGCATTCAGTACTTC; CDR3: CASTEQGALGIQYF
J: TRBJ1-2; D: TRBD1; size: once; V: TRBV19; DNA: TGTGCCAGTAGCAGGACAGGGTCTAACTATGGCTACACCTTC; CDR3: CASSRTGSNYGYTF
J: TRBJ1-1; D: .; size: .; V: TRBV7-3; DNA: TGTGCCAGCAGCTTACAGGAGAACACTGAAGCTTTCTTT; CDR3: CASSLQENTEAFF
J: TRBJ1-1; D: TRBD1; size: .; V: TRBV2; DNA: TGTGCCAGTAGTCCTGGGACAGGACATAGGGACACTGAAGCTTTCTTT; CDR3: CASSPGTGHRDTEAFF
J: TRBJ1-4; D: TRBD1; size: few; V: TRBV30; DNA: TGTGCCTGGGGGCAGGGGGCGGCCGAAAAACTGTTTTTT; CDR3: CAWGQGAAEKLFF
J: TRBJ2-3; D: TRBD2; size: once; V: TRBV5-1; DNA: TGCGCCAGCAGGGCTGGCGGGAGGGTACGATACACAGATACGCAGTATTTT; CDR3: CASRAGGRVRYTDTQYF
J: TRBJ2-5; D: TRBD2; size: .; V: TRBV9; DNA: TGTGCCAGCAGCGTAGCCGGGCAGCGGGGTTCAGGGGAGACCCAGTACTTC; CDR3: CASSVAGQRGSGETQYF
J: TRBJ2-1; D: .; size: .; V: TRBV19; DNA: TGTGCCAGTAGTATTCAGGGGTACAATGAGCAGTTCTTC; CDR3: CASSIQGYNEQFF
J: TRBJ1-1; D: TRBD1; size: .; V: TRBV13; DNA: TGTGCCAGCAGCCCCAGGACAGGGTTGAACACTGAAGCTTTCTTT; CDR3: CASSPRTGLNTEAFF
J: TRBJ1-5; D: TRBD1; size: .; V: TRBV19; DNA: TGTGCCAGTGACAGGGTGGGGATGAGTCAGCCCCAGCATTTT; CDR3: CASDRVGMSQPQHF
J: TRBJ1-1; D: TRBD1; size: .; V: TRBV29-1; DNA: TGCAGCGTTGCGGACAGGCTGCACACTGAAGCTTTCTTT; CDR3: CSVADRLHTEAFF